This is a list of T cell receptor beta chains from one sample in a study of human T cells and chemical hapten exposure. TCRdb reanalysed the RACE reads using MiXCR and keeps one entry per CDR3 protein. The sample yields 300,000 to 400,000 distinct CDR3 sequences, 4% to 6% seen once. The sequencing used whole blood, collected in connection with sensitization to the hapten diphenylcyclopropenone (DPC). The receptors were gathered from a woman between 50 and 59 years old with alopecia areata. Some clones in this sample may be carry-over from other donors' samples. Both conserved end residues are part of each CDR3. The order of the fields is V gene, clone size, CDR3 length, D gene, J gene, CDR3 protein, CDR3 DNA. The D gene is left open where the match is weak. Only part of the rows carry a size: once, few, many, or a class if the clone is expanded.

TRBV20-1	-	13	TRBD1	TRBJ1-1	CTARQGMNTEAFF	TGCACTGCGAGACAGGGGATGAACACTGAAGCTTTCTTT
TRBV7-6	many	15	-	TRBJ2-1	CASSAGPPRSNEQFF	TGTGCCAGCAGCGCGGGACCTCCACGGAGTAATGAGCAGTTCTTC
TRBV5-8	-	14	TRBD1	TRBJ1-1	CASILTGMNTEAFF	TGTGCCAGCATCCTGACAGGGATGAACACTGAAGCTTTCTTT
TRBV7-2	few	15	TRBD1	TRBJ2-5	CASSYQTGVGETQYF	TGTGCCAGCAGCTACCAGACAGGGGTCGGGGAGACCCAGTACTTC
TRBV7-9	-	17	TRBD1	TRBJ2-5	CASSPVPGQGEWETQYF	TGTGCCAGCAGCCCTGTTCCGGGACAGGGGGAATGGGAGACCCAGTACTTC
TRBV28	few	15	-	TRBJ2-4	CASSLKAGWLNIQYF	TGTGCCAGCAGTTTAAAGGCAGGGTGGTTGAACATTCAGTACTTC
TRBV5-1	-	17	-	TRBJ2-6	CASSLTGQRSGANVLTF	TGCGCCAGCAGCTTGACAGGGCAACGCTCTGGGGCCAACGTCCTGACTTTC
TRBV27	many	14	-	TRBJ1-2	CASSLSWGGYGYTF	TGTGCCAGCAGTTTATCGTGGGGAGGCTATGGCTACACCTTC
TRBV10-3	few	15	-	TRBJ2-3	CAISEPEYSTDTQYF	TGTGCCATCAGTGAGCCTGAGTACAGCACAGATACGCAGTATTTT
TRBV12-5	-	13	-	TRBJ1-1	CASVPDGNTEDFF	TGTGCTAGTGTTCCGGACGGGAACACTGAAGATTTCTTT
TRBV5-4	many	14	TRBD1	TRBJ2-1	CASRVDRGYNEQFF	TGTGCCAGCAGAGTTGACAGGGGCTACAATGAGCAGTTCTTC
TRBV6-1	many	14	-	TRBJ2-1	CASSDRGLWNEQFF	TGTGCCAGCAGTGACCGAGGCCTTTGGAATGAGCAGTTCTTC
TRBV28	few	10	TRBD1	TRBJ2-7	CASSFGTEYF	TGTGCCAGCAGTTTCGGGACAGAGTACTTC
TRBV28	-	16	-	TRBJ1-5	CASSFYGLGYPQPQHF	TGTGCCAGCAGTTTTTACGGTTTAGGGTACCCTCAGCCCCAGCATTTT
TRBV11-2	many	16	TRBD1	TRBJ2-2	CASSWGLTGEAGELFF	TGTGCCAGCAGCTGGGGGCTTACAGGGGAAGCCGGGGAGCTGTTTTTT
TRBV7-8	-	15	TRBD2	TRBJ2-3	CASGSTRREVDTQYF	TGTGCCAGCGGAAGTACTAGGCGGGAGGTAGATACGCAGTATTTT
TRBV7-9	-	16	TRBD1	TRBJ1-3	CASSQFGQAEGNTIYF	TGTGCCAGCAGCCAATTCGGACAGGCGGAAGGAAACACCATATATTTT
TRBV7-9	many	13	-	TRBJ2-5	CASSLQGYETQYF	TGTGCCAGCAGCCTACAGGGATACGAGACCCAGTACTTC
TRBV5-1	-	15	-	TRBJ1-1	CASSLSSRANTEAFF	TGCGCCAGCAGCTTGTCGTCCAGGGCGAACACTGAAGCTTTCTTT
TRBV27	-	14	-	TRBJ1-6	CASSFNEGWSPLHF	TGTGCCAGCAGTTTTAATGAGGGGTGGTCACCCCTCCACTTT
TRBV6-5	few	13	-	TRBJ1-5	CASGSNPDKPQHF	TGTGCCAGCGGTTCAAATCCGGATAAGCCCCAGCATTTT
TRBV2	few	12	-	TRBJ1-2	CASKGGNYGYTF	TGTGCCAGCAAGGGAGGGAACTATGGCTACACCTTC
TRBV4-1	few	15	TRBD1	TRBJ1-5	CASSQLNRGDQPQHF	TGCGCCAGCAGCCAACTCAACAGGGGCGATCAGCCCCAGCATTTT
TRBV10-2	many	15	-	TRBJ1-5	CASSEEFGSNQPQHF	TGCGCCAGCAGTGAAGAGTTTGGCAGCAATCAGCCCCAGCATTTT
TRBV7-9	-	13	-	TRBJ2-1	CASSPPGTNEQFF	TGTGCCAGCAGCCCCCCCGGGACGAATGAGCAGTTCTTC
TRBV7-2	few	13	-	TRBJ2-3	CASSPMVADTQYF	TGTGCCAGCAGCCCGATGGTCGCAGATACGCAGTATTTT
TRBV3-1	many	15	-	TRBJ2-3	CASSPLRAGTDTQYF	TGTGCCAGCAGCCCCCTGAGGGCTGGCACAGATACGCAGTATTTT
TRBV18	many	16	-	TRBJ1-1	CASSPNGGRANTEAFF	TGTGCCAGCTCACCAAATGGGGGCCGAGCGAACACTGAAGCTTTCTTT
TRBV29-1	-	13	TRBD1	TRBJ2-3	CSGGTASTDTQYF	TGCAGCGGTGGGACAGCCAGCACAGATACGCAGTATTTT
TRBV30	-	12	-	TRBJ2-7	CAWRDSLYEQYF	TGTGCCTGGAGGGACAGTCTCTACGAGCAGTACTTC